The 26 T cell receptor beta chains given below trace back to one sample, sequenced in a study of T cells in Graves' hyperthyroidism and ophthalmopathy. Authors of the study amplified TCR beta CDR3 regions from RNA transcripts. A set of HTBI primers served as the primers for a first-round RT-PCR of the TCR CDR3. TCRdb fed the multiplex PCR reads into MiXCR, producing one record per CDR3 protein. The sample consists of over 650,000 distinct CDR3 sequences, over 15% of them appearing once. Sequenced: blood. These receptors all stem from a man younger than 35 with Graves' hyperthyroidism.

This chain uses TRBV7-6 with TRBJ2-1, with no clear D. Germline loops: CDR1 SGHVS, CDR2 FNYEAQ. CDR3 length equals 16 residues. Trimming shortened V by 0 bases and J by 14 bases, and 23 bases separated the two germline ends. CDR3 sequence reads: CASSLAKAELALKKFF. The CDR3 nucleotides are TGTGCCAGCAGCTTAGCGAAGGCAGAGCTCGCCCTTAAGAAGTTCTTC. Full variable domain (remainder filled in from reference TRBV7-6 and TRBJ2-1): GAGVSQSPRYKVTKRGQDVALRCDPISGHVSLYWYRQALGQGPEFLTYFNYEAQQDKSGLPNDRFSAERPEGSISTLTIQRTEQRDSAMYRCASSLAKAELALKKFFGPGTRLTVL.

This clonotype was observed a few times. CDR3 bases: TGTGCCAGTAGTATAGCCGCCACAGGGAACTATGGCTACACCTTC. It is translated as CASSIAATGNYGYTF. The chain joins TRBV19 to TRBJ1-2; D perhaps matches TRBD1 (6 bases). The CDR3 is made up of 15 amino acids. Germline lookup yields CDR1 LNHDA and CDR2 SQIVND (reference sequence). V was clipped by 1 base and J by 2 bases, with 11 bases between them.

This clonotype turned up a few times. Sequence at one end of the junction differs from germline and may be a read error. This chain joins TRBV6-9 and TRBJ1-2; 7 bases are shared with TRBD1. Looked up from germline, CDR1 is MNHGY and CDR2 is SVAAGI. The CDR3 runs to 15 residues. The CDR3 spells CASSFADRVYYGYTF. CDR3 DNA: TGTGCCAGCAGTTTCGCAGACAGGGTCTACTATGGCTACACTTTC.

This chain joins TRBV24-1 and TRBJ2-2, with 8 bases identical to TRBD1. The CDR3 contains 16 residues. J was trimmed by 7 bases and V by 3 bases; bases with no gene match: 9. Germline CDR1 and CDR2: KGHDR and SFDVKD. CDR3: CATSDDRGRDNGELFF. Here the CDR3 DNA reads TGTGCCACCAGTGATGACAGGGGCCGGGATAACGGGGAGCTGTTTTTT.

CDR3 amino acids: CASSWTTSGRASSGANVLTF. DNA for the CDR3: TGTGCCAGCAGCTGGACGACTAGCGGGAGGGCCAGCTCTGGGGCCAACGTCCTGACTTTC. The rearrangement joins TRBV9 to TRBJ2-6, with 14 bases identical to TRBD2. The germline V gene has CDR1 SGDLS and CDR2 YYNGEE. The CDR3 consists of 20 residues. Losses at the gene ends were 4 bases for V and 0 bases for J; bases not matched to a gene: 9.

This clonotype was recorded at least ten times. This chain links TRBV11-2 with TRBJ2-3, with 8 bases identical to TRBD2. Per the germline V gene, CDR1 is SGHAT and CDR2 is FQNNGV. This CDR3 is 15 amino acids long. V lost 3 bases, J lost 3 bases, and 5 bases stayed unmatched. This CDR3 reads CASSFSGRVTDTQYF. In nucleotides, the CDR3 is TGTGCCAGCAGCTTCTCCGGGAGGGTAACAGATACGCAGTATTTT.

The rearrangement uses TRBV27 and TRBJ2-5, with 7 bases that match TRBD2. Germline trimming cut 5 bases from V and 1 base from J; bases unmatched to any gene: 7. The CDR3 runs to 15 residues. CDR1 and CDR2 (germline): MNHEY, SMNVEV (reference sequence). The CDR3 bases are TGTGCCAGCAGTCCCCTACTAGCGACCCAAGAGACCCAGTACTTC. This encodes CASSPLLATQETQYF.

This clonotype was recorded at least ten times. The gene calls are TRBV18 and TRBJ2-2; the D gene is possibly TRBD2 (6 bases). Trimming took off 0 bases at V and 4 bases at J, with 12 bases between the two ends. The germline V gene encodes CDR1 KGHSH and CDR2 LQKENI. This CDR3 is 16 amino acids long. CDR3 bases: TGTGCCAGCTCACCACCGGGACGGAGGGCCACCGGGGAGCTGTTTTTT. Its protein product is CASSPPGRRATGELFF. The variable domain in full, completed from reference TRBV18 and TRBJ2-2, reads NAGVMQNPRHLVRRRGQEARLRCSPMKGHSHVYWYRQLPEEGLKFMVYLQKENIIDESGMPKERFSAEFPKEGPSILRIQQVVRGDSAAYFCASSPPGRRATGELFFGEGSRLTVL.

This clonotype was observed at least ten times. V usage is TRBV20-1 and J usage is TRBJ2-3, with D hard to call. Trimming pared 0 bases from V and 6 bases from J, leaving 7 bases between. The CDR3 runs 12 residues. Germline assignment: CDR1 DFQATT and CDR2 SNEGSKA (reference sequence). As DNA, the CDR3 is TGCAGTGCTAGAGATCTCAGGGATACGCAGTATTTT. Amino acid sequence: CSARDLRDTQYF.

The gene calls are TRBV30 and TRBJ2-2; no clear D gene. CDR1 is GTSNPN, CDR2 SVGIG, per germline (reference sequence). The CDR3 is 13 residues long. V dropped 1 base and J dropped 9 bases, with 12 bases sitting between them. CDR3 region: CAWSGFIGRELFF. In DNA, the CDR3 is TGTGCCTGGAGTGGCTTTATTGGAAGGGAGCTGTTTTTT.

The V call is TRBV25-1, the J call TRBJ1-3; D not resolved. The V end lost 6 bases, the J end lost 4 bases, and 7 bases lay between the germline ends. The CDR3 is 12 residues long. Germline CDR1 reads MGHDK; CDR2 reads SYGVNS. The DNA of the CDR3 is TGTGCCAGCAGCGACTGGGGAAACACCATATATTTT. Encoded protein: CASSDWGNTIYF. Looking up the rest from reference TRBV25-1 and TRBJ1-3 gives the full variable domain: EADIYQTPRYLVIGTGKKITLECSQTMGHDKMYWYQQDPGMELHLIHYSYGVNSTEKGDLSSESTVSRIRTEHFPLTLESARPSHTSQYLCASSDWGNTIYFGEGSWLTVV.

There are a few counts of this clonotype. The chain employs TRBV12-3 or TRBV12-4 and TRBJ2-1; TRBD2 matches at 7 bases. The CDR3 is 15 amino acids. The junction had 7 bases not matched to a gene; V was cut back by 5 bases and J by 3 bases. CDR3 in amino acids: CASSRQLASYNEQFF. Here the CDR3 DNA reads TGTGCCAGCAGTCGCCAACTAGCGAGCTACAATGAGCAGTTCTTC.

CDR3 sequence reads: CASSTHRDEGNTIYF. The DNA for the CDR3 is TGTGCCAGTAGTACCCACAGGGACGAAGGAAACACCATATATTTT. The chain is built from TRBV19 and TRBJ1-3, with D perhaps TRBD1 (6 bases). CDR3 size: 15 residues. Germline V gene data show CDR1 as LNHDA and CDR2 as SQIVND (reference sequence). Trimming cost V 4 bases and J 4 bases, with 14 bases left between them.

This rearrangement joins TRBV28 to TRBJ2-1, with D maybe TRBD2 (5 bases). This CDR3 comprises 15 residues. CDR1 MDHEN and CDR2 SYDVKM come from the germline V gene. V was trimmed by 7 bases and J by 4 bases, leaving 17 bases between them. CDR3 DNA: TGTGCCAGCACCAACTCAGGACTCCATTACAATGAGCAGTTCTTC. It encodes CASTNSGLHYNEQFF.

The chain combines TRBV12-3 or TRBV12-4 with TRBJ1-1, with D tentatively TRBD1 (6 bases). This CDR3 has 15 residues. The germline V and J ends were trimmed by 1 base and 0 bases, with 9 bases remaining between them. CDR3: CASSLGDTVNTEAFF. CDR3 DNA: TGTGCCAGCAGTTTAGGGGACACCGTGAACACTGAAGCTTTCTTT.

This chain connects TRBV15 to TRBJ2-3, with 14 bases matching TRBD2. J was trimmed by 2 bases and V by 3 bases; bases with no gene match: 7. Germline V CDR1 and CDR2: LNHNV, YYDKDF (reference sequence). This CDR3 has 18 residues. The CDR3 bases are TGTGCCACCAGCAGCTCGGGACTAGCGGGAGTTAACACAGATACGCAGTATTTT. As protein: CATSSSGLAGVNTDTQYF. The entire variable domain, with the rest obtained from reference TRBV15 and TRBJ2-3, is as follows: DAMVIQNPRYQVTQFGKPVTLSCSQTLNHNVMYWYQQKSSQAPKLLFHYYDKDFNNEADTPDNFQSRRPNTSFCFLDIRSPGLGDTAMYLCATSSSGLAGVNTDTQYFGPGTRLTVL.

This chain links TRBV29-1 with TRBJ2-5; a possible D gene is TRBD2 (6 bases). The V end lost 4 bases, the J end lost 0 bases, and 9 bases lay between the germline ends. Germline V gives CDR1 SQVTM, CDR2 ANQGSEA. The CDR3 runs to 13 residues. The CDR3 DNA reads TGCAGCGTTGGAGGGACTGACCAAGAGACCCAGTACTTC. This codes for CSVGGTDQETQYF.

The V and J genes are TRBV5-1 and TRBJ2-7, with D perhaps being TRBD1 or TRBD2 (6 bases each). The germline CDR1 and CDR2 sequences are SGHRS and YFSETQ. V lost 4 bases, J lost 3 bases, and 20 bases lay in between. The CDR3 is 16 residues long. The CDR3 coding sequence is TGCGCCAGCAGCGGGGGGACACCGATTAAGAACTACGAGCAGTACTTC. This codes for CASSGGTPIKNYEQYF.

V is TRBV2 and J is TRBJ1-5, with 8 bases identical to TRBD1. The CDR3 is 16 residues long. Germline-derived CDR1 and CDR2 are SNHLY and FYNNEI. The ends lost 5 bases at V and 5 bases at J; junction bases unmatched: 11. As DNA, the CDR3 is TGTGCCAGCAGTCCCACGGGCAGGGGGCTGGATCAGCCCCAGCATTTT. It is translated as CASSPTGRGLDQPQHF.

Ten or more counts support this clonotype. V gene TRBV24-1 combines with J gene TRBJ1-2; D gene ambiguous. Germline V lookup: CDR1 KGHDR, CDR2 SFDVKD. Trimming removed 3 bases at V and 4 bases at J, with 11 bases between. The CDR3 length is 14 residues. The CDR3 coding sequence is TGTGCCACCAGTGATGCCTCACGCACCTATGGCTACACCTTC. Its protein product is CATSDASRTYGYTF.

At least ten counts were recorded for this clonotype. The chain uses TRBV20-1 and TRBJ2-7; no reliable D call. CDR1 is DFQATT, CDR2 SNEGSKA, per germline (reference sequence). The CDR3 contains 13 residues. The V gene lost 5 bases and the J gene lost 4 bases, with 15 bases spanning the gap. The CDR3 reads CSASRARPYEQYF. CDR3 nucleotide sequence: TGCAGTGCTTCCCGCGCCAGGCCATACGAGCAGTACTTC.

The rearrangement joins TRBV4-1 to TRBJ1-1, with D unresolved. Trimming removed 3 bases from V and 0 bases from J, with 17 bases in between. This CDR3 spans 17 amino acids. CDR1 and CDR2 from the germline V gene are MGHRA and YSYEKL. The CDR3 loop is CASSQGISTWMNTEAFF. CDR3 sequence (DNA): TGCGCCAGCAGCCAGGGGATTTCGACATGGATGAACACTGAAGCTTTCTTT.

CDR3 protein: CASSHMPGQNYGYTF. In nucleotides, the CDR3 is TGTGCCAGCAGCCACATGCCGGGACAGAACTATGGCTACACCTTC. The gene calls are TRBV3-1 and TRBJ1-2; 7 bases agree with TRBD1. The CDR3 covers 15 residues. V lost 3 bases to trimming and J lost 2 bases; unmatched junction nucleotides: 6. Germline lookup yields CDR1 LGHDT and CDR2 YNNKEL (reference sequence).

This chain joins TRBV4-1 and TRBJ2-1; D is undetermined. The V gene lost 7 bases and the J gene lost 0 bases, with 16 bases spanning the gap. This CDR3 has 16 residues. Germline V gives CDR1 MGHRA, CDR2 YSYEKL. CDR3 coding DNA: TGCGCCAGCAATTTTGGGCTAAAGAGCTCCTACAATGAGCAGTTCTTC. Residues: CASNFGLKSSYNEQFF.

About this clonotype: A read error may be the cause here, since a much bigger clone is one base away. V is TRBV29-1 and J is TRBJ2-7; weak D call: TRBD2 (5 bases). V shed 7 bases and J shed 2 bases, with 21 bases lying between them. This CDR3 region has 15 residues. Germline V gene lookup returns CDR1 SQVTM and CDR2 ANQGSEA. DNA for the CDR3: TGCAGCGCTTTGAACCGGGGTTTCGGCGCCTACGAGCAGTACTTC. It translates to CSALNRGFGAYEQYF.

The rearrangement joins TRBV20-1 to TRBJ1-5; 9 bases align to TRBD1. The CDR3 runs 15 residues. J gave up 1 base and V 5 bases, and 6 bases lay outside the gene matches. Germline CDR1 reads DFQATT; CDR2 reads SNEGSKA (reference sequence). The CDR3 region is CSALMGQGSNQPQHF. The CDR3 DNA reads TGCAGTGCTTTAATGGGACAGGGAAGCAATCAGCCCCAGCATTTT.